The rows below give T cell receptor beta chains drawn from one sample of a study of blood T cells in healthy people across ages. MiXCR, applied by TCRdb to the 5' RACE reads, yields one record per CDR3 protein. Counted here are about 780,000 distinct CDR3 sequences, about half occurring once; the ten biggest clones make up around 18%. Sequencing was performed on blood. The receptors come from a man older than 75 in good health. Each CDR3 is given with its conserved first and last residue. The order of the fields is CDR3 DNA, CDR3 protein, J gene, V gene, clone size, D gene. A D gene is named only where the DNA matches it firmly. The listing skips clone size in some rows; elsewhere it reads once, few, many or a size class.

TGTGCCAGCAGTCTGTACGAGGGAGGCACTGAAGCTTTCTTT,CASSLYEGGTEAFF,TRBJ1-1,TRBV27,-,-
TGTGCCAGCAGCTTAGTAGGTCTAGCGGAAGCCTACGAGCAGTACTTC,CASSLVGLAEAYEQYF,TRBJ2-7,TRBV7-2,-,TRBD2
TGTGCCAGCAGTTCTTCTCGGGACCTCGCCAGGGAGCAGTACTTC,CASSSSRDLAREQYF,TRBJ2-7,TRBV27,many,-
TGTGCCAGCAGCTCGACTAGAAGAGAGACCCAGTACTTC,CASSSTRRETQYF,TRBJ2-5,TRBV7-2,-,-
TGTGCCAGCAGCGTCCATCAGGGGGCTGGGAATGAGCAGTTCTTC,CASSVHQGAGNEQFF,TRBJ2-1,TRBV9,few,TRBD1
TGTGCCAGCAGTTTAGGGCAGCTCTCCTACGAGCAGTACTTC,CASSLGQLSYEQYF,TRBJ2-7,TRBV12-3/TRBV12-4,few,-
TGTGCCAGCAGCCCTAACTCAGTACAGTTCTTC,CASSPNSVQFF,TRBJ2-1,TRBV7-2,-,-
TGTGCCAGCAGAGAAAACAGGGTCGACTATGGCTACACCTTC,CASRENRVDYGYTF,TRBJ1-2,TRBV2,-,-
TGTGCCAGCAGCCCGTCGGGGGTGACAGATACGCAGTATTTT,CASSPSGVTDTQYF,TRBJ2-3,TRBV3-1,-,-
TGTGCCAGCAGCGGTAGCGGGAGTGGCAATGAGCAGTTCTTC,CASSGSGSGNEQFF,TRBJ2-1,TRBV9,-,TRBD2
TGCAGTGCTAGAGAAGGCAGACCCTACAATGAGCAGTTCTTC,CSAREGRPYNEQFF,TRBJ2-1,TRBV20-1,few,-
TGTGCCAGCAGTGAAGTTAGCGGGAGGGCCAGAGAGCAGTTCTTC,CASSEVSGRAREQFF,TRBJ2-1,TRBV2,few,TRBD2
TGTGCCAGCAGTGAAATGGGTTTCTCCTACGAGCAGTACTTC,CASSEMGFSYEQYF,TRBJ2-7,TRBV6-1,-,-
TGTGCCAGCAGCTTAGTACTAGCGGCACATGTCAAGCCCACGCAGTATTTT,CASSLVLAAHVKPTQYF,TRBJ2-3,TRBV7-2,-,TRBD2
TGTGCCAGCTCACCACCGACGGTTGACACTGAAGCTTTCTTT,CASSPPTVDTEAFF,TRBJ1-1,TRBV18,-,-
TGTGCCAGCAGTTGGGGACCTGGGGACATTCAGTACTTC,CASSWGPGDIQYF,TRBJ2-4,TRBV12-3/TRBV12-4,many,-
TGTGCCACCAGCCATCCGGGACAGGGGGTGAAAGGTACGCAGTATTTT,CATSHPGQGVKGTQYF,TRBJ2-3,TRBV15,few,TRBD1
TGTGCCAGCAGACCCGGACAGGGAGGTACAGATACGCAGTATTTT,CASRPGQGGTDTQYF,TRBJ2-3,TRBV6-6,-,TRBD1
TGTGCCAGCAGCGGACAGGGGAACGGCAATGAGCAGTTCTTC,CASSGQGNGNEQFF,TRBJ2-1,TRBV3-1,-,TRBD1
TGTGCCAGCAGTTTACGGGTCTTTGGGGGCTACGAGCAGTACTTC,CASSLRVFGGYEQYF,TRBJ2-7,TRBV12-3/TRBV12-4,-,-
TGTGCCAGCAGTTTAGGGGACAGGGAAGACTATGGCTACACCTTC,CASSLGDREDYGYTF,TRBJ1-2,TRBV12-3/TRBV12-4,-,TRBD1
TGTGCCAGCAAGCGGGGACAGGTTTCTTCGGAGCAGTACTTC,CASKRGQVSSEQYF,TRBJ2-5,TRBV6-2/TRBV6-3,-,-
TGCAGCGCCGACGGGCTAGCGGGAGAGGTCTCCTACAATGAGCAGTTCTTC,CSADGLAGEVSYNEQFF,TRBJ2-1,TRBV29-1,few,TRBD2
TGTGCCAGCAGCGGGGGCTTCTACAATGAGCAGTTCTTC,CASSGGFYNEQFF,TRBJ2-1,TRBV6-2/TRBV6-3,many,-
TGTGCCAGCAGTTTATGGGAGGGATACAATGAGCAGTTCTTC,CASSLWEGYNEQFF,TRBJ2-1,TRBV27,few,TRBD2
TGTGCCAGCAGCCACGGGCTCGTAGCAGCGGGGAACACAGATACGCAGTATTTT,CASSHGLVAAGNTDTQYF,TRBJ2-3,TRBV4-2,-,TRBD2
TGTGCCTGGAGTGGGGGGGGTGTGAAGACCCAGTACTTC,CAWSGGGVKTQYF,TRBJ2-5,TRBV30,-,TRBD2
TGCAGCGTTGAGGAAGATGGCAATCAGCCCCAGCATTTT,CSVEEDGNQPQHF,TRBJ1-5,TRBV29-1,-,-
TGTGCTAGCAGCTGGTCGAGGGGAGTCGGAGAGACCCAGTACTTC,CASSWSRGVGETQYF,TRBJ2-5,TRBV7-7,few,-
TGCAGTGCTAGTAATTATTGGGCGGCCGAGCAGTACTTC,CSASNYWAAEQYF,TRBJ2-7,TRBV20-1,-,-
TGTGCCAGCAGCTTACTTTCCCCTGGGCCCCAGCATTTT,CASSLLSPGPQHF,TRBJ1-5,TRBV7-2,-,-
TGTGCCAGCAGCTTAGCGCTCAGGCAAGTCCTGACTTTC,CASSLALRQVLTF,TRBJ2-6,TRBV11-1,few,-
TGTGCCAGCAGCTTAGATGGGGGACTTGCCTACGAGCAGTACTTC,CASSLDGGLAYEQYF,TRBJ2-7,TRBV7-8,few,-
TGTGCCATCAGTGAGTGGCCAGGGGTGGGGGATACGCAGTATTTT,CAISEWPGVGDTQYF,TRBJ2-3,TRBV10-3,-,-
TGTGCCAGCAGCTTGGAAACAGCATTAACCTACGAGCAGTACTTC,CASSLETALTYEQYF,TRBJ2-7,TRBV5-4,-,-
TGTGCCAGCAGCCTATCGGGACGAAACCAAGAGACCCAGTACTTC,CASSLSGRNQETQYF,TRBJ2-5,TRBV3-1,-,-
TGTGCCAGCCCCCGCGGGTTCCAAGAGACCCAGTACTTC,CASPRGFQETQYF,TRBJ2-5,TRBV14,-,-
TGTGCCAGCACCCCCAAATCTGGGGCGCGGGCTGAAGCTTTCTTT,CASTPKSGARAEAFF,TRBJ1-1,TRBV12-3/TRBV12-4,few,-
TGTGCCAGCAGCGTACTGGGGAATGAGCAGTTCTTC,CASSVLGNEQFF,TRBJ2-1,TRBV9,-,-
TGCAGCGTTGTGGGGCTAGCAGGGGCCCCTGAAGCTTTCTTT,CSVVGLAGAPEAFF,TRBJ1-1,TRBV29-1,-,-
TGTGCCAGCAGGTCTAGCGGGGGTGGGTACAATGAGCAGTACTTC,CASRSSGGGYNEQYF,TRBJ2-7,TRBV6-5,few,TRBD2
TGTGCCAGCAGCGAAGCAGGGATCCACGAGCAGTACTTC,CASSEAGIHEQYF,TRBJ2-7,TRBV7-9,-,-
TGTGCCAGCAGTTCTCGTCTAGCGGGAGGTGGGGAGACCCAGTACTTC,CASSSRLAGGGETQYF,TRBJ2-5,TRBV12-3/TRBV12-4,many,TRBD2
TGTGCCAGCAGCGAACTGGGAGGCACAGATACGCGGTATTTT,CASSELGGTDTRYF,TRBJ2-3,TRBV12-3/TRBV12-4,-,-
TGCGCCAGCAGCCAAGATACGGTGAACACTGAAGCTTTCTTT,CASSQDTVNTEAFF,TRBJ1-1,TRBV4-3,-,-
TGTGCCAGCAGCGGCTTGGGTTACGAGCAGTACTTC,CASSGLGYEQYF,TRBJ2-7,TRBV7-2,-,-
TGTGCCACCTTAGCGGGAGATGAGCAGTTCTTC,CATLAGDEQFF,TRBJ2-1,TRBV28,many,TRBD2
TGCAGTGCTAGAGTACGGTTTTCACCCTACAATGAGCAGTTCTTC,CSARVRFSPYNEQFF,TRBJ2-1,TRBV20-1,-,-
TGTGCCAGCAGTTCCGACCCCTGGGAGCAGTTCTTC,CASSSDPWEQFF,TRBJ2-1,TRBV28,few,-
TGTGCCAGCGCAGCGGGAGCACGCACAGATACGCAGTATTTT,CASAAGARTDTQYF,TRBJ2-3,TRBV12-3/TRBV12-4,-,TRBD2